The 9 T cell receptor beta chains below all came from one sample that was sequenced in a study of shared clonotypes between healthy human individuals. Using immunoSEQ multiplex PCR, the repertoire was profiled, and TCRdb retains in-frame clones only, with some absent. The sample includes roughly 660,000 clones, 90% seen only once; the top ten take 34%. Sequencing used memory CD8+ T cells from PBMCs. Subset reported: CD45RO+ cells pooled with CCR7-negative TemRA cells. The receptors here all came from a man younger than 35 in good health. Some clones in this sample may be carry-over from other donors' samples.

The V call is TRBV25-1, the J call TRBJ1-1; D is undetermined. The CDR3 spans 12 residues. Germline CDR1 is MGHDK and CDR2 is SYGVNS. Between the trimmed V and J ends, which lost 8 bases and 3 bases, there was a span of 10 bases. CDR3 in DNA: TGTGCCAGCGGCTACGGGGACACTGAAGCTTTCTTT. The encoded protein is CASGYGDTEAFF.

CDR3 loop: CASSQESSGRREQYF. The CDR3 DNA reads as TGTGCCAGCAGCCAAGAATCTAGCGGGAGGAGGGAGCAGTACTTC. This sequence joins TRBV4-2 and TRBJ2-7, with 11 bases that match TRBD2. CDR3 size: 15 residues. In germline, CDR1 is LGHNA, CDR2 YNFKEQ. After removal of 0 bases from V and 7 bases from J, the junction contained 5 bases not matched to a gene.

The rearrangement joins TRBV6-1 to TRBJ2-7, with TRBD1 matching over 8 bases. After removal of 2 bases from V and 2 bases from J, the junction contained 2 bases not matched to a gene. Germline CDR1 and CDR2: MNHNS and SASEGT. The CDR3 is 14 amino acids. CDR3 sequence: CASSERTGPYEQYF. CDR3 bases: TGTGCCAGCAGTGAACGGACAGGGCCCTACGAGCAGTACTTC.

Note on this clone: Other nucleotide sequences from this sample produce the same CDR3. This chain connects TRBV9 to TRBJ2-1; 10 nucleotides match TRBD1. V trimming: 0 bases; J trimming: 4 bases; junction bases outside the gene matches: 1. Germline values: CDR1 SGDLS, CDR2 YYNGEE. The CDR3 spans 15 residues. The CDR3 DNA follows: TGTGCCAGCAGCGTAGGGACAGGGGGGTACAATGAGCAGTTCTTC. Translating it yields CASSVGTGGYNEQFF.

This chain uses TRBV2 with TRBJ2-7; tentatively, D is TRBD1 (5 bases). Between the trimmed V and J ends, which lost 5 bases and 0 bases, there was a span of 11 bases. This CDR3 has 14 residues. Germline CDR1 SNHLY, CDR2 FYNNEI. CDR3 nucleotide sequence: TGTGCCAGCAGTAGGACATTCGGCTCCTACGAGCAGTACTTC. Residues: CASSRTFGSYEQYF.

CDR3 sequence (DNA): TGTGCCACCAGCGGGGGAGGGGGCCAGGGAAACACCATATATTTT. Residues: CATSGGGGQGNTIYF. V is TRBV15 and J is TRBJ1-3, with 7 nucleotides matching TRBD1. CDR1 and CDR2 from the germline V gene are LNHNV and YYDKDF (reference sequence). This CDR3 is 15 amino acids long. After removal of 5 bases from V and 4 bases from J, the junction contained 8 bases not matched to a gene.

This chain joins TRBV6-5 and TRBJ1-5, with D unclear. The CDR3 loop spans 13 amino acids. V was trimmed by 9 bases and J by 5 bases, leaving 14 bases between them. CDR1 and CDR2 from the germline V gene are MNHEY and SVGAGI. The CDR3 loop is CASRSLNYQPQHF. The CDR3, as DNA: TGTGCCAGTCGGTCCCTGAATTATCAGCCCCAGCATTTT.

The rearrangement links TRBV4-1 to TRBJ2-1, with TRBD1 as a possible D gene (6 bases). This CDR3 contains 17 residues. V was trimmed by 0 bases and J by 4 bases, leaving 16 bases between them. From germline, CDR1 is MGHRA and CDR2 YSYEKL. This chain's CDR3 is CASSQDLRGPPYNEQFF. CDR3 in DNA: TGCGCCAGCAGCCAAGATCTCAGGGGACCACCTTACAATGAGCAGTTCTTC.

The chain employs TRBV6-1 and TRBJ2-2; TRBD2 matches at 14 bases. CDR3 size: 15 residues. Germline CDR1 MNHNS, CDR2 SASEGT. The V and J ends lost 4 bases and 6 bases, in that order; junction bases with no gene match: 1. CDR3 DNA: TGTGCCAGCAGTGGACTAGCGGGAGGGCCCGGGGAGCTGTTTTTT. Residues: CASSGLAGGPGELFF.